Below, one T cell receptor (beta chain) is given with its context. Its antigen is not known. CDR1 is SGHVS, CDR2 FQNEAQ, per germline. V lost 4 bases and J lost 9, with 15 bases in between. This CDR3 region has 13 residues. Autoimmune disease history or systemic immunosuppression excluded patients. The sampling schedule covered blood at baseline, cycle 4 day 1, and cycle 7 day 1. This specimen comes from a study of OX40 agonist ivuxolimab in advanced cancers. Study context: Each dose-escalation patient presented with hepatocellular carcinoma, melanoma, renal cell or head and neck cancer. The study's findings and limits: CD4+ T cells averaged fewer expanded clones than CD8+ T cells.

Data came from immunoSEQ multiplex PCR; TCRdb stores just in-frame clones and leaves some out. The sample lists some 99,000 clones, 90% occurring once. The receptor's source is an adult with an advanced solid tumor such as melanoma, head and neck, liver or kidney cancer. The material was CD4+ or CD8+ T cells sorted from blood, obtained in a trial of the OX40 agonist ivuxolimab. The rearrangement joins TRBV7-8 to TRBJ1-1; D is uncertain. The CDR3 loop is CASSSRTQEKAFF. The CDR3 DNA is TGTGCCAGCAGCTCCCGTACCCAGGAGAAAGCTTTCTTT.